One and the same sample provided the 12 T cell receptor beta chains below, sequenced in a study of blood T cell repertoires in COVID-19. Clones were read by immunoSEQ multiplex PCR, and TCRdb kept only the in-frame ones, dropping some. The sample gives 90,000 to 120,000 clones, around 84% of which show up once; over 2% is in the top ten. Sequencing was performed on peripheral blood. The receptors stem from a human donor in a cohort sampled during active COVID-19.

The gene calls are TRBV6-2 or TRBV6-3 and TRBJ2-5, with 12 nucleotides matching TRBD2. This CDR3 spans 16 amino acids. V shed 4 bases and J 1 base; nucleotides not matched to a gene: 4. In germline, CDR1 is MNHEY, CDR2 SVGEGT. The CDR3 loop is CASSFLAGGSQETQYF. The CDR3 DNA reads as TGTGCCAGCAGTTTTCTAGCGGGGGGGTCCCAAGAGACCCAGTACTTC.

The CDR3 DNA reads as TGCGCCAGCAGCTCCACCCTAGCGGGAGTTGACAATGAGCAGTTCTTC. It specifies CASSSTLAGVDNEQFF. V is TRBV5-1 and J is TRBJ2-1, with 10 bases aligning to TRBD2. There are 16 residues in the CDR3. V lost 3 bases to trimming and J lost 5 bases; unmatched junction nucleotides: 8. Germline CDR1 SGHRS, CDR2 YFSETQ.

This chain links TRBV6-5 with TRBJ2-7; D may be TRBD2 (6 bases). Germline-derived CDR1 and CDR2 are MNHEY and SVGAGI. The CDR3 is 11 amino acids. With 6 bases removed from V and 7 bases from J, the gap between germline ends came to 10 bases. CDR3 loop: CASSSGREQYF. CDR3 DNA: TGTGCCAGCAGCTCGGGGAGGGAGCAGTACTTC.

J is TRBJ2-2 and V is TRBV5-8; tentatively, D is TRBD2 (6 bases). Germline V gene lookup returns CDR1 SGHTS and CDR2 YDEGEE. CDR3 size: 16 residues. The V end lost 4 bases, the J end lost 0 bases, and 13 bases lay between the germline ends. This chain's CDR3 is CASSLRGSANTGELFF. DNA for the CDR3: TGTGCCAGCAGCCTGCGGGGCAGCGCGAACACCGGGGAGCTGTTTTTT.

V gene TRBV27 combines with J gene TRBJ1-2, with a tentative D call TRBD1 (5 bases). Per the germline V gene, CDR1 is MNHEY and CDR2 is SMNVEV (reference sequence). With 7 bases removed from V and 1 base from J, the gap between germline ends came to 13 bases. This CDR3 comprises 14 residues. The CDR3 sequence is CASITWGGNYGYTF. The CDR3, as DNA: TGTGCCAGCATCACCTGGGGGGGTAACTATGGCTACACCTTC.

The rearrangement uses TRBV10-3 and TRBJ1-1, with 12 nucleotides matching TRBD1. After removal of 5 bases from V and 0 bases from J, the junction contained 4 bases not matched to a gene. The CDR3 contains 16 residues. Per the germline V gene, CDR1 is ENHRY and CDR2 is SYGVKD. DNA for the CDR3: TGTGCCATCAGTTACGGGACAGGGGGCATGAACACTGAAGCTTTCTTT. This encodes CAISYGTGGMNTEAFF.

The chain employs TRBV19 and TRBJ2-1; D is ambiguous. V shed 5 bases and J shed 7 bases, with 12 bases lying between them. The CDR3 is made up of 13 amino acids. Per the germline V gene, CDR1 is LNHDA and CDR2 is SQIVND (reference sequence). The CDR3 loop is CASSVGVENEQFF. The CDR3 region has the DNA TGTGCCAGTAGTGTTGGAGTGGAGAATGAGCAGTTCTTC.

This rearrangement joins TRBV28 to TRBJ1-1, with a tentative D call TRBD1 (5 bases). V shed 3 bases and J shed 8 bases, with 7 bases lying between them. The CDR3 extends over 11 amino acids. Germline CDR1 is MDHEN and CDR2 is SYDVKM. CDR3 in amino acids: CASSLTVEAFF. The CDR3 region has the DNA TGTGCCAGCAGTTTGACAGTAGAAGCTTTCTTT. The full variable domain, in which reference TRBV28 and TRBJ1-1 provide the parts outside the CDR3, is DVKVTQSSRYLVKRTGEKVFLECVQDMDHENMFWYRQDPGLGLRLIYFSYDVKMKEKGDIPEGYSVSREKKERFSLILESASTNQTSMYLCASSLTVEAFFGQGTRLTVV.

This chain connects TRBV30 to TRBJ1-6; 7 nucleotides align to TRBD1. CDR1 GTSNPN and CDR2 SVGIG come from the germline V gene (reference sequence). V dropped 3 bases and J dropped 7; count of bases not matched to a gene: 6. The length of the CDR3 is 14 residues. The CDR3 loop is CAWRAGTDNSPLHF. In DNA, the CDR3 is TGTGCCTGGAGGGCCGGGACAGACAATTCACCCCTCCACTTT.

This clone was counted once. The V call is TRBV19, the J call TRBJ1-5; TRBD1 agrees at 10 bases. J gave up 6 bases and V 7 bases, and 9 bases lay outside the gene matches. The germline V gene encodes CDR1 LNHDA and CDR2 SQIVND (reference sequence). The CDR3 loop spans 15 amino acids. CDR3 nucleotide sequence: TGTGCCAGTATCCGAGGGGGACAGGGGATTCAGCCCCAGCATTTT. This encodes CASIRGGQGIQPQHF.

The chain employs TRBV24-1 and TRBJ2-1, with 11 nucleotides matching TRBD2. CDR3 length: 20 amino acids. V lost 3 bases and J lost 1; bases outside the gene matches: 13. Germline V lookup: CDR1 KGHDR, CDR2 SFDVKD. This CDR3 reads CATSDTREASGRSSYNEQFF. In DNA, the CDR3 is TGTGCCACCAGTGATACGAGAGAAGCTAGCGGGAGGTCTTCCTACAATGAGCAGTTCTTC.

J is TRBJ2-7 and V is TRBV6-5; D possibly corresponds to TRBD2 (5 bases). CDR3 length: 13 amino acids. Between the trimmed V and J ends, which lost 6 bases and 2 bases, there was a span of 11 bases. Germline V lookup: CDR1 MNHEY, CDR2 SVGAGI. Here the CDR3 DNA reads TGTGCCAGCAGGATGACTATGACCTACGAGCAGTACTTC. It encodes CASRMTMTYEQYF.